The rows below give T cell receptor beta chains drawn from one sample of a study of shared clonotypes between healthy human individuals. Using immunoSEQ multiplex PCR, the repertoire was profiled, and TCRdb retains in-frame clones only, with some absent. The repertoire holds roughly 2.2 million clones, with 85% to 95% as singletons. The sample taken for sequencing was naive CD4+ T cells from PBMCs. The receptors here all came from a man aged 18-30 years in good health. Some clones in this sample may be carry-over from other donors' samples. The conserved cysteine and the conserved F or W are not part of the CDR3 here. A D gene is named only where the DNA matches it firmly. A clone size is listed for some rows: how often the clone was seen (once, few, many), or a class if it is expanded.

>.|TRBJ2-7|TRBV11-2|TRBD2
ASSSPRTREQY
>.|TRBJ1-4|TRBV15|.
ATSRAHGREKLF
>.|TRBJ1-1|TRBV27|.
ASSFFPGTRVLEAF
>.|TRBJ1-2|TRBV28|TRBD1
ASSLPTLTGDGYT
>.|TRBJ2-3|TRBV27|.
ASSLAPDTQY
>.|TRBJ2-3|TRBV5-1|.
ASSTGSTDTQY
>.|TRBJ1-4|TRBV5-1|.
ASSSGQDIKLF
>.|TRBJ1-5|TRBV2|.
ASSQGFKGNQPQH
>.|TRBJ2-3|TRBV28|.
ASSWGSPNTQY
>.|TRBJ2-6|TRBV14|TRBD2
ASSPFGGSRLAGVGGANVLT
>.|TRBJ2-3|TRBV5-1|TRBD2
ASSSSGNPTDTQY
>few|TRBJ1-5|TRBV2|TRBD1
ASKGTGGNQPQH
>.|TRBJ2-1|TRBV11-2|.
ASSLVSSGTEQF
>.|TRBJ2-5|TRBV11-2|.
ASSLLGGGHQETQY
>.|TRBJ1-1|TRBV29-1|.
SVRGVLNTEAF
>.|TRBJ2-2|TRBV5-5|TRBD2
ASSSQSGSGTGELF
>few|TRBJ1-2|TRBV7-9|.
ARSRPQIGYT
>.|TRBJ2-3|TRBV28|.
ATNEPSAADTQY
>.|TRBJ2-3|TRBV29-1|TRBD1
SVGQGVGTDTQY
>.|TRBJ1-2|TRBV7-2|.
ASSQNRASGIYGYT
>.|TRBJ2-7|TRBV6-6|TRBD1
ASSYPGQGSGEQY
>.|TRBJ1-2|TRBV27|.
ASSQGPRDGYT
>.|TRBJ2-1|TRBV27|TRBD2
ASSPTGVGGLPGGEQF
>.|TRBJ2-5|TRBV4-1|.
ASSQAGTQRGTQY
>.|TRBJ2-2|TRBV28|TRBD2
ASSLTGRVHTGELF
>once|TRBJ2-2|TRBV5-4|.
ASLREPNTGELF
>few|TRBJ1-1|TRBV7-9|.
ASSLEYREAF
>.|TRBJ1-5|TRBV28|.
ASRSYSNQPQH
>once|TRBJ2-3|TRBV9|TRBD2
ASSVGSGLSGTQY
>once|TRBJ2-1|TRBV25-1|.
ASLDSLNEQF
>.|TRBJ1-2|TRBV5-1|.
ASSLTGNGYT
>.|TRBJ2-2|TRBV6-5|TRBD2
ASSQGLAGAGELF
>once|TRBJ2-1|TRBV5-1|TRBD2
ASKSTPGLAGGRPYNEQF
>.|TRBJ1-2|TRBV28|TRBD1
ASSFARGTNYGYT
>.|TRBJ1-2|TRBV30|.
AWTPQRGRVHGYT
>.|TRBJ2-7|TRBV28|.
ASSLYTNRWGSYEQY
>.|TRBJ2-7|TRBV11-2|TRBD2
ASSPGTSGTSYEQY
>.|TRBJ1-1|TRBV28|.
ASKWGGPLEAF
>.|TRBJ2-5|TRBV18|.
ASSPPEFRETQY
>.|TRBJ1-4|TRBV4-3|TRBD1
ASGRRAGQVEKLF
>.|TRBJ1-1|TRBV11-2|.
ASSLRVGREEAF
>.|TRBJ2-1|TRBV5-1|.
ASSLVPRVLGNEQF
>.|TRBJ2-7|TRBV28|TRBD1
ASSLIGTGANYEQY
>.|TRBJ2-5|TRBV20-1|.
SASSYETQY
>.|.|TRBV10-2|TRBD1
ASQLHRDRAYEQY
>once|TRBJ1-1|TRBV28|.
ASSVDKNTEAF
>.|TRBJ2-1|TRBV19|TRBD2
ASSMMAGGENEQF
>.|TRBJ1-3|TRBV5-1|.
ASSPENSGNTIY
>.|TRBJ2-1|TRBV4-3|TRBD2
ASSQGPREGPYNEQF
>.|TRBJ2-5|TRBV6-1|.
ASSVAGKNQETQY
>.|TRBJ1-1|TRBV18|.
ASSPQTNTEAF
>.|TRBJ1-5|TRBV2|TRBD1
ASTTGTGPFGLQH
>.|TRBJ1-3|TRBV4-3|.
ASSQQFFSGNTIY
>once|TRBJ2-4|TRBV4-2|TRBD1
ASSQEGTGTRPLAKNIQY